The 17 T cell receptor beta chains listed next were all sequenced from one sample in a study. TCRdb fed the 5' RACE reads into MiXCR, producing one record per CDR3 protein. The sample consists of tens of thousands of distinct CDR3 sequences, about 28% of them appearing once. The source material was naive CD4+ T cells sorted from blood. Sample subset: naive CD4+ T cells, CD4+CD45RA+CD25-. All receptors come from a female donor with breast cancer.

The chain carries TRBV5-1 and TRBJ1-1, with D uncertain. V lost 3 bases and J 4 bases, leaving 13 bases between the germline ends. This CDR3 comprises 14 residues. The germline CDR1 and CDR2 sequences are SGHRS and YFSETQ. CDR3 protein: CASSSSPTVTEAFF. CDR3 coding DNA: TGCGCCAGCAGCTCATCTCCTACTGTCACTGAAGCTTTCTTT.

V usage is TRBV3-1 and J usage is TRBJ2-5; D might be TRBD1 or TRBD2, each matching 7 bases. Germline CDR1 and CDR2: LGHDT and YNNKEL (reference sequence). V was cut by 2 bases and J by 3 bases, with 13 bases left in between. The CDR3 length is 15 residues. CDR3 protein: CASSQKGAGEETQYF. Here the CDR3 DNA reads TGTGCCAGCAGCCAAAAGGGGGCGGGAGAAGAGACCCAGTACTTC.

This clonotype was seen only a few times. The CDR3 coding sequence is TGCGCCAGCAGCGGGACAGGGAGGAGCACTGAAGCTTTCTTT. It specifies CASSGTGRSTEAFF. The rearrangement joins TRBV5-1 to TRBJ1-1, with 9 nucleotides matching TRBD1. The CDR3 consists of 14 residues. Germline assignment: CDR1 SGHRS and CDR2 YFSETQ. V lost 4 bases and J lost 4; bases outside the gene matches: 5.

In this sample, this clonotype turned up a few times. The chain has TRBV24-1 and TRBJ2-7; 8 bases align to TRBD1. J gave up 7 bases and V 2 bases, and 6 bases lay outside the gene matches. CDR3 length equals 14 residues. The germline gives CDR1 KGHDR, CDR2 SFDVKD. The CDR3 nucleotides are TGTGCCACCAGTGATTCCGGACAGGGTCGAGAGCAGTACTTC. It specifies CATSDSGQGREQYF.

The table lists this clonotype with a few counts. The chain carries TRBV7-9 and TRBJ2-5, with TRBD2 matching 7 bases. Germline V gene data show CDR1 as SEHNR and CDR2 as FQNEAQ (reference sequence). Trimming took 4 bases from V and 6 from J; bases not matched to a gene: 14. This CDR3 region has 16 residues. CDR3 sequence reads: CASSSPGLRSGKTQYF. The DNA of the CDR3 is TGTGCCAGCAGCTCGCCGGGACTACGATCTGGAAAGACCCAGTACTTC.

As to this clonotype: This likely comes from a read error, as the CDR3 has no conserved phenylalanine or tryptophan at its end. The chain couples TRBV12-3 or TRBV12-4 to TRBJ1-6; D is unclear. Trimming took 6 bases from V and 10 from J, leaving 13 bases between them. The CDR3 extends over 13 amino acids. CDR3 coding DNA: TGTGCCAGCAGCTTCACGGTCGGGTCACCCCTCCACCTT. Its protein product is CASSFTVGSPLHL.

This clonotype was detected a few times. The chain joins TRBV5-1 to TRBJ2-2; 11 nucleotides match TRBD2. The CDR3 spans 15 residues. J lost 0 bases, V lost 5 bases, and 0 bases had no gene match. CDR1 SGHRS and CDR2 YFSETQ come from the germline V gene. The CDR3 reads CASRLAGANTGELFF. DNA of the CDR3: TGCGCCAGCAGACTAGCGGGAGCGAACACCGGGGAGCTGTTTTTT.

CDR3 DNA sequence: TGCGCCAGCACCAACACGGAGTATAGCACAGATACGCAGTATTTT. This translates into CASTNTEYSTDTQYF. The chain uses TRBV5-1 and TRBJ2-3; no definite D call. Germline CDR1 is SGHRS and CDR2 is YFSETQ. The V and J ends lost 6 bases and 0 bases respectively, with 14 bases between them. This CDR3 is 15 amino acids long.

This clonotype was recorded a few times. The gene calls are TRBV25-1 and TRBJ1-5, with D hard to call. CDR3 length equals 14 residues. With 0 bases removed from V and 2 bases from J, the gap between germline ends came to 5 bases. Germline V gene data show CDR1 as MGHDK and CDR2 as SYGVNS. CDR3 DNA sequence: TGTGCCAGCAGTGAATACGGAGGCAATCAGCCCCAGCATTTT. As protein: CASSEYGGNQPQHF.

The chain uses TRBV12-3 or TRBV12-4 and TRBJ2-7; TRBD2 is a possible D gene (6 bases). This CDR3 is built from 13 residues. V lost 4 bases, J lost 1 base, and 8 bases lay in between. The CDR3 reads CASSYRGSYEQYF. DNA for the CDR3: TGTGCCAGCAGTTATCGGGGGTCCTACGAGCAGTACTTC.

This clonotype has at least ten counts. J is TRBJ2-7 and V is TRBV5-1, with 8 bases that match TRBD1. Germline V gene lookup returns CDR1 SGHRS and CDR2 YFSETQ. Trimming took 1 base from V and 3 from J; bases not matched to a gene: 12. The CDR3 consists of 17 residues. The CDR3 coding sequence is TGCGCCAGCAGCTTGCCGCGGACAGGGCGGTTTCTCTACGAGCAGTACTTC. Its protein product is CASSLPRTGRFLYEQYF.

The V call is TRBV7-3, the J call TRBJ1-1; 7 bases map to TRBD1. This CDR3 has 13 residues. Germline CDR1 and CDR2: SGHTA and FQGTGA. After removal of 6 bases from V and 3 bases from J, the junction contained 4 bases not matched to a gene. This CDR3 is CASRSTGDTEAFF. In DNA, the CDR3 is TGTGCCAGCAGGTCAACAGGGGACACTGAAGCTTTCTTT.

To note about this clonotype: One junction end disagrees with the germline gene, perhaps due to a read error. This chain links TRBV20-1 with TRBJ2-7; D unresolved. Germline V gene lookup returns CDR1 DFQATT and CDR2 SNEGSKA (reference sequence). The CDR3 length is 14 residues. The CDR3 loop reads CGARVTDPSYEQYF. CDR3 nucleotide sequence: TGCGGTGCTAGGGTAACAGATCCCTCCTACGAGCAGTACTTC.

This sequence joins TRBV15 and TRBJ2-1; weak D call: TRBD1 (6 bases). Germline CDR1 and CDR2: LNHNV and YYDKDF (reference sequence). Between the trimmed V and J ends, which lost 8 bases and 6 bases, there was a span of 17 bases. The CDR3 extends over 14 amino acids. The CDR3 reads CATPTGFEGNEQFF. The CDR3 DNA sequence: TGTGCCACCCCAACAGGGTTCGAAGGCAATGAGCAGTTCTTC.

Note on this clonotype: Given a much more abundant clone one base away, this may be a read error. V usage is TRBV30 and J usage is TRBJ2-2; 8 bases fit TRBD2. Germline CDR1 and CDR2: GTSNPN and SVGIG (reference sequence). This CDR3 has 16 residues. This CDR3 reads CAWSVRAGVGTGELVF. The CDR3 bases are TGTGCCTGGAGCGTAAGAGCGGGAGTCGGGACCGGGGAGCTGGTTTTT.

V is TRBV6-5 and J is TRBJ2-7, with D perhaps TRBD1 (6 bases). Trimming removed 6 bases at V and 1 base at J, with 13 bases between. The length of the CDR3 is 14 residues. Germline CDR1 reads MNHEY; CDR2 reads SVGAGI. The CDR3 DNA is TGTGCCAGCAGCTCAGGGGACACTTCCTACGAGCAGTACTTC. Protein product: CASSSGDTSYEQYF.

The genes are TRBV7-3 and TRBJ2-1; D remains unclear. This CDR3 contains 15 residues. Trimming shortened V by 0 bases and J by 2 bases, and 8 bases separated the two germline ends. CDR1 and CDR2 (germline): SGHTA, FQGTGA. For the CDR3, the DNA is TGTGCCAGCAGCTTAACTTCTAGAACCTACAATGAGCAGTTCTTC. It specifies CASSLTSRTYNEQFF. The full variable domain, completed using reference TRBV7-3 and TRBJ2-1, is GAGVSQTPSNKVTEKGKYVELRCDPISGHTALYWYRQSLGQGPEFLIYFQGTGAADDSGLPNDRFFAVRPEGSVSTLKIQRTERGDSAVYLCASSLTSRTYNEQFFGPGTRLTVL.